The clone carrying this T cell receptor (beta chain) was seen more than once but under ten times. Its antigen is unknown. The record originates from a study of human T cells and chemical hapten exposure. The library attached unique molecular identifiers to individual cDNA molecules. Via MiXCR, TCRdb re-called the RACE reads, giving one row per CDR3 protein. Of about 160,000 distinct CDR3 sequences in the sample, approximately 30% were seen once. Time point defined: patch test 3, about 24 weeks after DPC sensitization. The treatment denotes: therapeutic diphenylcyclopropenone sensitization with weekly scalp DPC. The CDR3 has 13 residues. Germline V gene lookup returns CDR1 KGHSH and CDR2 LQKENI. Trimming removed 5 bases at V and 8 bases at J, with 12 bases between. Points from the study as a whole: Significantly more large CDR3 similarity clusters arose among expanded TCRs than among controls.

The sequences come from whole blood, collected in connection with sensitization to the hapten diphenylcyclopropenone (DPC). This receptor was identified in a woman between 18 and 29 years old with alopecia areata. Some clones in this sample may be carry-over from other donors' samples. This chain connects TRBV18 to TRBJ2-2; D might be TRBD2 (6 bases). Written as DNA, the CDR3 is TGTGCCAGCTCATACTCTAGCGCTGGGGAGCTGTTTTTT. Its translation is CASSYSSAGELFF. The whole variable domain, remainder taken from reference TRBV18 and TRBJ2-2, is NAGVMQNPRHLVRRRGQEARLRCSPMKGHSHVYWYRQLPEEGLKFMVYLQKENIIDESGMPKERFSAEFPKEGPSILRIQQVVRGDSAAYFCASSYSSAGELFFGEGSRLTVL.